A single T cell receptor beta chain is shown here with its context. What it binds is not known. The sample has other DNA sequences that encode this CDR3 too. CDR3 length: 13 amino acids. Trimming removed 3 bases at V and 2 bases at J, with 7 bases between. CDR1 and CDR2 (germline): KGHSH, LQKENI. Researchers ran the PCR with 60 Vbeta and 13 Jbeta primers. Only in-frame clones appear in the TCRdb table, and some are missing; sequencing was by immunoSEQ multiplex PCR. The profile shows over 130,000 clones, 65% to 80% of them singletons. This specimen belongs to a study of cytomegalovirus exposure and HLA in healthy donors. Whole-study findings and limits: Most of the TCR beta V segments (in an earlier analysis) were productive either about 87% or about 30% of the time.

The sequence derives from a woman in her twenties or thirties in good health and CMV-seronegative. The J gene is TRBJ2-5, the V gene TRBV18, with a tentative D call TRBD1 (5 bases). The sequencing sample was made of PBMCs. DNA of the CDR3: TGTGCCAGCTCACCGAGACAGCAAGAGACCCAGTACTTC. This encodes CASSPRQQETQYF. The variable domain in full, completed from reference TRBV18 and TRBJ2-5, reads NAGVMQNPRHLVRRRGQEARLRCSPMKGHSHVYWYRQLPEEGLKFMVYLQKENIIDESGMPKERFSAEFPKEGPSILRIQQVVRGDSAAYFCASSPRQQETQYFGPGTRLLVL.